Each of the 28 T cell receptor beta chains below was sequenced from the same sample in a study of T-cell memory formation after mild COVID-19. TCRdb itself ran the 5' RACE reads through MiXCR, one entry per CDR3 protein. This table holds approximately 500,000 distinct CDR3 sequences, approximately 23% found once. The sample consisted of PBMCs or a T cell subset sorted from them (not recorded which). The source is an adult woman who had mild COVID-19 (a few samples of this study predate the infection). Cell type and time point are not known.

This clonotype has only a few counts. The CDR3 coding sequence is TGCAGTGCAAAACAGGGAGACGATACGCAGTATTTT. Its translation: CSAKQGDDTQYF. V usage is TRBV20-1 and J usage is TRBJ2-3; TRBD1 might be the D (6 bases). Germline loops: CDR1 DFQATT, CDR2 SNEGSKA (reference sequence). The CDR3 runs to 12 residues. Trimming pared 6 bases from V and 6 bases from J, leaving 13 bases between.

This clonotype has just a few counts. The rearrangement uses TRBV29-1 and TRBJ1-1; 10 positions agree with TRBD1. CDR1 and CDR2 from the germline V gene are SQVTM and ANQGSEA. V gave up 7 bases and J gave up 4 bases; unmatched junction bases: 9. This CDR3 spans 14 amino acids. CDR3 bases: TGCAGCGCGAGGAGGGACAGGGGCTTCACTGAAGCTTTCTTT. It yields the protein CSARRDRGFTEAFF. Drawing the rest from reference TRBV29-1 and TRBJ1-1, the complete variable domain is SAVISQKPSRDICQRGTSLTIQCQVDSQVTMMFWYRQQPGQSLTLIATANQGSEATYESGFVIDKFPISRPNLTFSTLTVSNMSPEDSSIYLCSARRDRGFTEAFFGQGTRLTVV.

This sequence joins TRBV7-2 and TRBJ2-3; TRBD2 agrees at 7 bases. This CDR3 has 16 amino acids. Germline CDR1 is SGHTA and CDR2 is FQGNSA. The junction had 7 bases not matched to a gene; V was cut back by 1 base and J by 3 bases. The CDR3 DNA reads as TGTGCCAGCAGCTTAGGCACGGGCGGGAGTACAGATACGCAGTATTTT. Protein product: CASSLGTGGSTDTQYF.

This clonotype was counted only a few times. The V gene is TRBV4-1, the J gene TRBJ2-7; D may be TRBD2 (6 bases). Germline CDR1 MGHRA, CDR2 YSYEKL. V was cut by 5 bases and J by 5 bases, with 16 bases left in between. CDR3 length equals 14 residues. The CDR3 DNA sequence: TGCGCCAGCAGCGACCGGGGGTCCAGGGACGAGCAGTACTTC. This encodes CASSDRGSRDEQYF.

V is TRBV6-6 and J is TRBJ2-5; TRBD2 agrees at 13 bases. CDR3 length: 16 amino acids. Germline V lookup: CDR1 MNHNY, CDR2 SVGAGI (reference sequence). Losses at the gene ends were 6 bases for V and 3 bases for J; bases not matched to a gene: 7. CDR3 DNA: TGTGCCAGCAGACCCACTAGCGGGAGGGGGGAAGAGACCCAGTACTTC. Protein sequence: CASRPTSGRGEETQYF.

The chain recombines TRBV24-1 with TRBJ2-1; 7 bases fit TRBD2. CDR1 and CDR2 from the germline V gene are KGHDR and SFDVKD. The CDR3 loop spans 17 amino acids. The V and J ends lost 4 bases and 2 bases, in that order; junction bases with no gene match: 10. The CDR3 DNA sequence: TGTGCCACCAGTGACTACCGAAAGGGAGGGACCTACAATGAGCAGTTCTTC. Its translation: CATSDYRKGGTYNEQFF.

This clonotype was recorded a few times. The chain recombines TRBV5-1 with TRBJ2-7, with TRBD1 matching 7 bases. The ends lost 0 bases at V and 7 bases at J; junction bases unmatched: 7. CDR1 and CDR2 (germline): SGHRS, YFSETQ. This CDR3 has 14 amino acids. In nucleotides, the CDR3 is TGCGCCAGCAGCTTGGGACAGGGCCGAGGGGAGCAGTACTTC. Translating gives CASSLGQGRGEQYF.

This clonotype has only a few counts. The J gene is TRBJ1-1, the V gene TRBV4-3; no clear D gene. This CDR3 has 15 residues. The V end lost 0 bases, the J end lost 4 bases, and 12 bases lay between the germline ends. Germline V gene lookup returns CDR1 LGHNA and CDR2 YSLEER. The CDR3 DNA reads as TGCGCCAGCAGCCAAGATGCCTCCGTGGGCACTGAAGCTTTCTTT. This codes for CASSQDASVGTEAFF.

This clonotype was picked up a small number of times. The chain has TRBV6-5 and TRBJ1-4, with D possibly being TRBD1 (5 bases). The CDR3 length is 12 residues. Germline-derived CDR1 and CDR2 are MNHEY and SVGAGI. V shed 0 bases and J shed 14 bases, with 10 bases lying between them. For the CDR3, the DNA is TGTGCCAGCAGTTACTCCCAGGGTAGTCTGTTTTTT. As protein: CASSYSQGSLFF.

This rearrangement joins TRBV12-3 or TRBV12-4 to TRBJ2-2; perhaps TRBD2 as D (6 bases). This CDR3 contains 15 residues. Trimming left V 2 bases short and J 5 bases short, with 12 bases between. The CDR3 DNA follows: TGTGCCAGCAGTTTAACCCAGGGAGGAACCGGGGAGCTGTTTTTT. This codes for CASSLTQGGTGELFF.

This clonotype was picked up a small number of times. The chain uses TRBV5-1 and TRBJ1-4; no clear D gene. This CDR3 is 12 amino acids long. CDR1 is SGHRS, CDR2 YFSETQ, per germline. Trimming stripped 1 base from V and 8 bases from J, with 6 bases between. CDR3 sequence: CASSLTGEKLFF. The CDR3 DNA is TGCGCCAGCAGCTTGACGGGGGAAAAACTGTTTTTT.

This clonotype was counted only a few times. The V call is TRBV5-1, the J call TRBJ2-7, with 7 bases that match TRBD1. The CDR3 is 14 residues long. The germline gives CDR1 SGHRS, CDR2 YFSETQ. V was pared by 4 bases and J by 4 bases, with 8 bases of the junction left unmatched. The CDR3 DNA follows: TGCGCCAGCAGCCCGGGGACAGCCCAATACGAGCAGTACTTC. It encodes CASSPGTAQYEQYF.

The chain links TRBV20-1 to TRBJ2-7; D may be TRBD2 (5 bases). Germline V CDR1 and CDR2: DFQATT, SNEGSKA (reference sequence). Trimming stripped 2 bases from V and 4 bases from J, with 15 bases between. The CDR3 sequence is 14 residues long. The CDR3 nucleotides read TGCAGTGCTAGACCCGATAACCCGGGATACGAGCAGTACTTC. Protein sequence: CSARPDNPGYEQYF.

This sequence joins TRBV4-2 and TRBJ1-4, with 9 bases identical to TRBD1. Trimming removed 0 bases from V and 9 bases from J; junction bases left unmatched: 8. This CDR3 is built from 16 residues. Per the germline V gene, CDR1 is LGHNA and CDR2 is YNFKEQ. The chain's CDR3 is CASSQEARQGGQKLFF. CDR3 nucleotide sequence: TGTGCCAGCAGCCAAGAGGCGCGACAGGGGGGTCAAAAACTGTTTTTT.

This clonotype was seen a few times. V usage is TRBV7-8 and J usage is TRBJ2-1; 11 bases line up with TRBD2. CDR1 SGHVS and CDR2 FQNEAQ come from the germline V gene. J was trimmed by 0 bases and V by 2 bases; bases with no gene match: 6. The CDR3 is 18 residues long. As DNA, the CDR3 is TGTGCCAGCAGCTTACTAGCGGGAGGATTTACCTCCTACAATGAGCAGTTCTTC. Translating it yields CASSLLAGGFTSYNEQFF.

This clonotype has a handful of counts. The rearrangement links TRBV4-2 to TRBJ2-1; 8 nucleotides agree with TRBD2. The ends lost 4 bases at V and 5 bases at J; junction bases unmatched: 10. This CDR3 has 16 residues. Germline loops: CDR1 LGHNA, CDR2 YNFKEQ. In DNA, the CDR3 is TGTGCCAGCAGCCCGCACGGAGATAGCGGGAACAATGAGCAGTTCTTC. Amino acids: CASSPHGDSGNNEQFF.

The table lists this clonotype with a few counts. The chain uses TRBV5-1 and TRBJ2-1, with TRBD2 matching 13 bases. The CDR3 has 18 residues. J gave up 7 bases and V 4 bases, and 14 bases lay outside the gene matches. Germline V gene lookup returns CDR1 SGHRS and CDR2 YFSETQ. Here the CDR3 reads CASSLPGRTSGSRNEQFF. CDR3 coding DNA: TGCGCCAGCAGCCTCCCCGGGAGGACTAGCGGGAGCCGTAATGAGCAGTTCTTC.

This clonotype occurred a few times. The chain carries TRBV4-2 and TRBJ1-1, with 8 bases that match TRBD1. The CDR3 runs 14 residues. Germline V gene data show CDR1 as LGHNA and CDR2 as YNFKEQ. J lost 6 bases, V lost 0 bases, and 3 bases had no gene match. The CDR3 nucleotides are TGTGCCAGCAGCCAAGAACAGGGGGGCTCTGAAGCTTTCTTT. It specifies CASSQEQGGSEAFF.

V is TRBV29-1 and J is TRBJ2-1; D is unresolved. This CDR3 contains 11 residues. Germline loops: CDR1 SQVTM, CDR2 ANQGSEA. The V and J ends lost 7 bases and 8 bases respectively, with 12 bases between them. The CDR3 here is CSACPEHEQFF. CDR3 in DNA: TGCAGCGCATGCCCAGAGCATGAGCAGTTCTTC.

This clonotype was observed many times. The J gene is TRBJ1-2, the V gene TRBV20-1; tentative D call: TRBD1 (6 bases). Between the trimmed V and J ends, which lost 3 bases and 5 bases, there was a span of 16 bases. CDR3 length equals 14 residues. Germline V lookup: CDR1 DFQATT, CDR2 SNEGSKA (reference sequence). The CDR3 DNA follows: TGCAGTGCTAGCGCCTCTACAGGGCGGTATGGCTACACCTTC. As protein: CSASASTGRYGYTF.

The table lists this clonotype with a few counts. The chain employs TRBV5-1 and TRBJ2-1; D remains ambiguous. V gave up 2 bases and J gave up 7 bases, with 10 bases separating them. Germline CDR1 reads SGHRS; CDR2 reads YFSETQ. This CDR3 contains 13 residues. The CDR3 coding sequence is TGCGCCAGCAGCTTTAATTTAGGGAATGAGCAGTTCTTC. Translating it yields CASSFNLGNEQFF.

The chain has TRBV29-1 and TRBJ1-1; D gene uncertain. The CDR3 loop spans 13 amino acids. Germline lookup yields CDR1 SQVTM and CDR2 ANQGSEA. Deletions cut 3 bases from V and 5 bases from J, with 13 bases between. In DNA form, the CDR3 reads TGCAGCGTTGATCCTGACGGCGGTACTGAAGCTTTCTTT. This sequence encodes CSVDPDGGTEAFF.

In this sample, this clonotype turned up a few times. This chain connects TRBV5-1 to TRBJ2-2, with TRBD1 matching over 8 bases. With 3 bases clipped from V and 9 bases from J, the junction kept 25 bases outside the gene matches. The CDR3 totals 20 residues. Germline V gene lookup returns CDR1 SGHRS and CDR2 YFSETQ. The CDR3 region is CASSSRAGTGTGRNIRELFF. The CDR3 nucleotides read TGCGCCAGCAGCTCTAGGGCTGGTACCGGGACAGGCCGTAATATCAGGGAGCTGTTTTTT.

This rearrangement joins TRBV5-5 to TRBJ2-4; D gene ambiguous. This CDR3 comprises 15 residues. V lost 1 base and J lost 3, with 11 bases in between. From germline, CDR1 is SGHKS and CDR2 YYEKEE (reference sequence). The CDR3 protein is CASSLSSSDKNIQYF. Here the CDR3 DNA reads TGTGCCAGCAGCTTGTCGTCCAGCGACAAAAACATTCAGTACTTC.

The chain uses TRBV7-9 and TRBJ2-6, with a possible D match to TRBD2 (6 bases). Germline CDR1 and CDR2: SEHNR and FQNEAQ (reference sequence). The CDR3 is made up of 19 amino acids. V was trimmed by 8 bases and J by 0 bases, leaving 23 bases between them. The CDR3 region has the DNA TGTGCCAGCCTGCCGTGGAGGGGTTACCTTAACTCTGGGGCCAACGTCCTGACTTTC. It translates to CASLPWRGYLNSGANVLTF.

The chain couples TRBV24-1 to TRBJ1-5; D is uncertain. V lost 9 bases and J lost 7, with 0 bases in between. CDR3 length: 8 amino acids. Per germline, CDR1 KGHDR and CDR2 SFDVKD. CDR3 nucleotides: TGTGCCACCCAGCCCCAGCATTTT. Protein sequence: CATQPQHF.

The J gene is TRBJ2-1, the V gene TRBV4-1; tentatively, D is TRBD2 (7 bases). CDR3 length equals 16 residues. Germline V lookup: CDR1 MGHRA, CDR2 YSYEKL. The ends were cut back, 0 bases at V and 5 bases at J, with 14 bases in the middle. CDR3 bases: TGCGCCAGCAGCCAAGAGGGGAGGGGGAAGGACAATGAGCAGTTCTTC. It codes for CASSQEGRGKDNEQFF.

This clonotype was seen a handful of times. This rearrangement joins TRBV7-8 to TRBJ2-7; D call uncertain. CDR3 length equals 12 residues. Trimming pared 5 bases from V and 2 bases from J, leaving 7 bases between. From germline, CDR1 is SGHVS and CDR2 FQNEAQ. CDR3 residues: CASSKITYEQYF. CDR3 in DNA: TGTGCCAGCAGCAAGATTACCTACGAGCAGTACTTC.